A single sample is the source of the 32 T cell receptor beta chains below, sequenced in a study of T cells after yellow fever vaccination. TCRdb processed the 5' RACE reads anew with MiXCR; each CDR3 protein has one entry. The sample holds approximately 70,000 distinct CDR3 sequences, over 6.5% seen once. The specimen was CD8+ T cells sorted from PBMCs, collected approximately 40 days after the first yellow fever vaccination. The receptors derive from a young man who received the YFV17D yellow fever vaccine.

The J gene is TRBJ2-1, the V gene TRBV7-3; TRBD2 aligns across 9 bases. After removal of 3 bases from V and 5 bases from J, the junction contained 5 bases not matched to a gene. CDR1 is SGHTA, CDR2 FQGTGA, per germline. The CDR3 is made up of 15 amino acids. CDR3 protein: CASSLGGGADNEQFF. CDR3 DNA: TGTGCCAGCAGCTTGGGCGGGGGGGCAGACAATGAGCAGTTCTTC. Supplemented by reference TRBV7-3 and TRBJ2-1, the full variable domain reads GAGVSQTPSNKVTEKGKYVELRCDPISGHTALYWYRQSLGQGPEFLIYFQGTGAADDSGLPNDRFFAVRPEGSVSTLKIQRTERGDSAVYLCASSLGGGADNEQFFGPGTRLTVL.

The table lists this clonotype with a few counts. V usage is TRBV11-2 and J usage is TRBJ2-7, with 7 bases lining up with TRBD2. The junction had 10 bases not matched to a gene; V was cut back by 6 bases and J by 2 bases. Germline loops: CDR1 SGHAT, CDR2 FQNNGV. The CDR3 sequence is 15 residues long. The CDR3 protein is CASSLPGLSTYEQYV. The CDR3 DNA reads TGTGCCAGCAGTTTACCGGGACTATCCACCTACGAGCAGTACGTC.

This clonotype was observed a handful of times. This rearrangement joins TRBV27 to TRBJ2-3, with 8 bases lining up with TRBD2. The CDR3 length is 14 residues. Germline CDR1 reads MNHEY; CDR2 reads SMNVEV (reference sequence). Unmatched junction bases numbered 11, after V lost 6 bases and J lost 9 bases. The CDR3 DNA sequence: TGTGCCAGCAGAGCGTTACTACTAGCGGAGACGCAGTATTTT. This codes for CASRALLLAETQYF.

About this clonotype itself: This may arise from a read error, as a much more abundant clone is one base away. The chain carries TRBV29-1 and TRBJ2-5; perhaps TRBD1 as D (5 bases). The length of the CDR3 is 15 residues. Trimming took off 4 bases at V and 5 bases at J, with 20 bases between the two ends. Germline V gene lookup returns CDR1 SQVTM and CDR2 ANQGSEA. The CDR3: CSVVFTGPMSETQYF. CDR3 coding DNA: TGCAGCGTTGTGTTTACAGGACCTATGAGTGAGACCCAGTACTTC.

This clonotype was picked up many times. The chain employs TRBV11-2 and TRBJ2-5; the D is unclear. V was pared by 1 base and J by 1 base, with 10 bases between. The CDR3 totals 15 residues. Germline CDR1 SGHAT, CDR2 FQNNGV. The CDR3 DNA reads TGTGCCAGCAGCTTAGTTTCGTCCAGCCAAGAGACCCAGTACTTC. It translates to CASSLVSSSQETQYF.

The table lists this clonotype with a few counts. The CDR3 protein is CASSLSSGTGGREQYF. In DNA form, the CDR3 reads TGTGCCAGCAGCTTAAGCTCGGGGACAGGGGGCAGGGAGCAGTACTTC. V is TRBV7-6 and J is TRBJ2-7; 12 nucleotides align to TRBD1. Germline lookup yields CDR1 SGHVS and CDR2 FNYEAQ. The CDR3 loop spans 16 amino acids. V trimming: 2 bases; J trimming: 7 bases; junction bases outside the gene matches: 9.

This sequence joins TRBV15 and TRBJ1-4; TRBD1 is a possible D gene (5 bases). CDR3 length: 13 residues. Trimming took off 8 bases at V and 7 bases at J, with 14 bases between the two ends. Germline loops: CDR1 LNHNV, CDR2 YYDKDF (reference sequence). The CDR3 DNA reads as TGTGCCACCGGAGAAGGGGCTTTTGAAAAACTGTTTTTT. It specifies CATGEGAFEKLFF.

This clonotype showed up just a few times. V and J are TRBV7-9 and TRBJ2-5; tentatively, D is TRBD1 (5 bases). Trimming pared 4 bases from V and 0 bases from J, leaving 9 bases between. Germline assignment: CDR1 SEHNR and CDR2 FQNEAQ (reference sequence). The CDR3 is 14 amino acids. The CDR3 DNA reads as TGTGCCAGCAGCTCCGACAGATACCAAGAGACCCAGTACTTC. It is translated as CASSSDRYQETQYF.

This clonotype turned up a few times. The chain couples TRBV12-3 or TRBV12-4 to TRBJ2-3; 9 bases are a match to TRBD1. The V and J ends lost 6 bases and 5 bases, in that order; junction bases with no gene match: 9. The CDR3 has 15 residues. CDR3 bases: TGTGCCAGCAGCTGGGGGACAGGGATTGGAGATACGCAGTATTTT. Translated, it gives CASSWGTGIGDTQYF.

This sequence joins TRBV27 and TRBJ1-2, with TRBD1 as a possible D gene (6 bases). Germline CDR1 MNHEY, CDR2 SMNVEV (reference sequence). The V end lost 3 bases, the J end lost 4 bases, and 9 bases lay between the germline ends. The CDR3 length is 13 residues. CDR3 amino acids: CASSLQGLYGYTF. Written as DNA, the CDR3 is TGTGCCAGCAGTTTGCAGGGGCTCTATGGCTACACCTTC.

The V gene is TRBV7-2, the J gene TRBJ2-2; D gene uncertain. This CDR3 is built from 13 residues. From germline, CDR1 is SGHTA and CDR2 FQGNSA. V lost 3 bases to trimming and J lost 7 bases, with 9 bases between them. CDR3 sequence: CASSLGVIGELFF. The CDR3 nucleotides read TGTGCCAGCAGCTTGGGTGTCATCGGGGAGCTGTTTTTT.

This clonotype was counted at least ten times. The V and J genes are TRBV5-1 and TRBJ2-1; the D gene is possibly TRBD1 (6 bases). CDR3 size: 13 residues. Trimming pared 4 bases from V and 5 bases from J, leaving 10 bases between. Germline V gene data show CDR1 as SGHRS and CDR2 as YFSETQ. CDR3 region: CASSRWTDNEQFF. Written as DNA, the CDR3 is TGCGCCAGCAGCCGTTGGACAGACAATGAGCAGTTCTTC.

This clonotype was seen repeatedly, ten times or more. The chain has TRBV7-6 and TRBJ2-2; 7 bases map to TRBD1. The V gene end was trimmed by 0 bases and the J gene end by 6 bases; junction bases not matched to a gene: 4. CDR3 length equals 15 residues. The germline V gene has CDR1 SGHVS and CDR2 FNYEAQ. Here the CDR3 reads CASSLAAQGAGELFF. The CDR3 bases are TGTGCCAGCAGCTTAGCGGCCCAGGGGGCCGGGGAGCTGTTTTTT.

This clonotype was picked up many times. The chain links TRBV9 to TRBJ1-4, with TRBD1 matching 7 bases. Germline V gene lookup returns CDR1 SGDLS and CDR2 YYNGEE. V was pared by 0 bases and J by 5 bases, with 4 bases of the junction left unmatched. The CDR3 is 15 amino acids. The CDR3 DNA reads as TGTGCCAGCAGCGTAGATGGGACAGTCAATGAAAAACTGTTTTTT. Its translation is CASSVDGTVNEKLFF.

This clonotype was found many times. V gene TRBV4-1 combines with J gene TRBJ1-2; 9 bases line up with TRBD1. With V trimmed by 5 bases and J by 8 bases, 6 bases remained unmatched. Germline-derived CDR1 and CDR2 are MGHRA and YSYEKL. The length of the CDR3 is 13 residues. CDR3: CASSDGTGKGYTF. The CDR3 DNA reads TGCGCCAGCAGCGATGGGACAGGGAAAGGCTACACCTTC.

CDR3 coding DNA: TGTGCCATGGGCCCCGGGGTACGCTGCTATGAGCAGTTCTTC. It codes for CAMGPGVRCYEQFF. The rearrangement joins TRBV28 to TRBJ2-1; a weak D match, TRBD2 (5 bases). The germline CDR1 and CDR2 sequences are MDHEN and SYDVKM. V was cut by 10 bases and J by 8 bases, with 21 bases left in between. The CDR3 spans 14 residues.

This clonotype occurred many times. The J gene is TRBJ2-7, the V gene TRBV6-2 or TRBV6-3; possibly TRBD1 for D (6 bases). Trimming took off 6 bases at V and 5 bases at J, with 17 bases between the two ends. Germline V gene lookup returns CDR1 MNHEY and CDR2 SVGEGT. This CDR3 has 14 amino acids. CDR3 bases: TGTGCCAGCAGCCCGACAGGTGAAGCCGACGAGCAGTACTTC. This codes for CASSPTGEADEQYF.

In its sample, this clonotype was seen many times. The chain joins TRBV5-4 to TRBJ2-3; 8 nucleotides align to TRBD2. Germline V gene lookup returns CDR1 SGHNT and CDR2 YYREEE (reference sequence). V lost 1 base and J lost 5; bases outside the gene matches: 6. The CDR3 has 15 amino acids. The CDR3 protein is CASSLRGGRGDTQYF. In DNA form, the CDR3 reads TGTGCCAGCAGCTTGCGGGGGGGGCGAGGAGATACGCAGTATTTT.

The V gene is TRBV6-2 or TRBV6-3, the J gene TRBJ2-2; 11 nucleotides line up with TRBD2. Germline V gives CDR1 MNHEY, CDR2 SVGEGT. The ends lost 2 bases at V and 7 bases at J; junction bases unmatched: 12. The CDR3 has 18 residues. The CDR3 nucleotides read TGTGCCAGCAGTTACAGACCTCCGACTAGCGGGGTTATCGGGGAGCTGTTTTTT. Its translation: CASSYRPPTSGVIGELFF.

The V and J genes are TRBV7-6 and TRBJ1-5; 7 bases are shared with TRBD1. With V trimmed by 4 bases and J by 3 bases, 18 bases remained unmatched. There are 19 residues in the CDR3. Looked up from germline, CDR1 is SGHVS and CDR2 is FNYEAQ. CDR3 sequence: CASSWRIGQGVPLNQPQHF. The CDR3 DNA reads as TGTGCCAGCAGCTGGAGGATTGGCCAGGGGGTCCCCCTCAATCAGCCCCAGCATTTT.

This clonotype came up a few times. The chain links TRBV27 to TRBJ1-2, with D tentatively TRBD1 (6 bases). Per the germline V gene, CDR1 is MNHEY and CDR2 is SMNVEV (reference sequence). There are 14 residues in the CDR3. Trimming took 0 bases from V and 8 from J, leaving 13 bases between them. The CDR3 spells CASSLSNRAPGYTF. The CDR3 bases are TGTGCCAGCAGTTTATCGAACAGGGCTCCCGGCTACACCTTC.

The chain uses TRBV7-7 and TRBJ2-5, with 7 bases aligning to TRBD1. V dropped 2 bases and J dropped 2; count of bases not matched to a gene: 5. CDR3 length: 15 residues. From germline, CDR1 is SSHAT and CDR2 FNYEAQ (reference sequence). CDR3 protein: CASSLWGQLQETQYF. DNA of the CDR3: TGTGCCAGCAGCTTATGGGGACAGCTACAAGAGACCCAGTACTTC.

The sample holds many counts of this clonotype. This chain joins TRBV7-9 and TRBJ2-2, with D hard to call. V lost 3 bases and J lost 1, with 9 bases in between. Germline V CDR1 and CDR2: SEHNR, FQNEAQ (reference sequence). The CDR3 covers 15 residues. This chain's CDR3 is CASSFRQENTGELFF. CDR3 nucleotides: TGTGCCAGCAGCTTTCGGCAGGAGAACACCGGGGAGCTGTTTTTT.

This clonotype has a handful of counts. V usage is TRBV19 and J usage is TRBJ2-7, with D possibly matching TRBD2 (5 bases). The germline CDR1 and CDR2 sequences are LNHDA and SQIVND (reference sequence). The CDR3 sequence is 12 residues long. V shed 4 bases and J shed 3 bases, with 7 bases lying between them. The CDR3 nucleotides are TGTGCCAGTAGTAGACGGGACTACGAGCAGTACTTC. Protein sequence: CASSRRDYEQYF. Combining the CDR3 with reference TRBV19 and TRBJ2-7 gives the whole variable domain DGGITQSPKYLFRKEGQNVTLSCEQNLNHDAMYWYRQDPGQGLRLIYYSQIVNDFQKGDIAEGYSVSREKKESFPLTVTSAQKNPTAFYLCASSRRDYEQYFGPGTRLTVT.

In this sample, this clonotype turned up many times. The CDR3, as DNA: TGTGCCAGCAGCACGGGACCTACCCTCAATTTCGACAATGAGCAGTTCTTC. It translates to CASSTGPTLNFDNEQFF. V and J are TRBV5-5 and TRBJ2-1; D is tentatively TRBD1 or TRBD2 (5 bases each). The ends were cut back, 4 bases at V and 5 bases at J, with 22 bases in the middle. CDR3 length: 17 residues. Per the germline V gene, CDR1 is SGHKS and CDR2 is YYEKEE (reference sequence).

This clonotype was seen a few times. The CDR3, as DNA: TGTGCCATCAGTCCCGGGACGGGGAACATTCAGTACTTC. Translating gives CAISPGTGNIQYF. The genes are TRBV10-3 and TRBJ2-4, with D tentatively TRBD1 or TRBD2 (5 bases each). The V gene's germline CDR1 is ENHRY and CDR2 SYGVKD. There are 13 residues in the CDR3. V was shortened by 5 bases and J by 7 bases, with 12 bases between the two germline ends.

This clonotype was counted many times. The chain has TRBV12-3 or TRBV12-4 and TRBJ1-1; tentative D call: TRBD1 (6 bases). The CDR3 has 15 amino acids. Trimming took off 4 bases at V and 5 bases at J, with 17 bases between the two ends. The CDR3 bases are TGTGCCAGCAGTTCCCCCTCGCGGGGGCGGACTGAAGCTTTCTTT. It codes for CASSSPSRGRTEAFF.

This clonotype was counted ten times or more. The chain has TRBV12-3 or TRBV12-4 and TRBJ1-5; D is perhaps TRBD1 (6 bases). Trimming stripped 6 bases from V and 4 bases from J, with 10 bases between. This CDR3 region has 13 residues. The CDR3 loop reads CASSTGKNQPQHF. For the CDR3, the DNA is TGTGCCAGCAGCACAGGGAAAAATCAGCCCCAGCATTTT.

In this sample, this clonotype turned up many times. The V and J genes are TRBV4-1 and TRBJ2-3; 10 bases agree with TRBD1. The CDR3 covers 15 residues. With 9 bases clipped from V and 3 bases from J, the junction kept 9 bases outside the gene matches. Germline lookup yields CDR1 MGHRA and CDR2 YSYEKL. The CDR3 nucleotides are TGCGCCAGTTCCCCACCGGGACAGGGGACAGATACGCAGTATTTT. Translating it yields CASSPPGQGTDTQYF.

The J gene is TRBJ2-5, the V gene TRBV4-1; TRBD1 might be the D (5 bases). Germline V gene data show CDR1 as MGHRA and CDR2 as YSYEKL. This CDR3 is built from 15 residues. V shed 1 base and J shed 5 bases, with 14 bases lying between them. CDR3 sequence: CASSQGTRGMETQYF. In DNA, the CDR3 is TGCGCCAGCAGCCAAGGGACAAGGGGTATGGAGACCCAGTACTTC.

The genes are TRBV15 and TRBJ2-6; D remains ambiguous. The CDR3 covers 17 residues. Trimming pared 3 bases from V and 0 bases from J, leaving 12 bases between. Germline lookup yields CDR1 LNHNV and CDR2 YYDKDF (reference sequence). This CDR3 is CATSRRGESSGANVLTF. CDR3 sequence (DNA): TGTGCCACCAGCAGGAGAGGAGAGAGCTCTGGGGCCAACGTCCTGACTTTC.

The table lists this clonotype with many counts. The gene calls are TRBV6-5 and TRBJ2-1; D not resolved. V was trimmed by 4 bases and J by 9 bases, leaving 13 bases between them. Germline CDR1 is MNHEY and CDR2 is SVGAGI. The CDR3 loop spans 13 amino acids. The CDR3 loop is CASSFSWAAEQFF. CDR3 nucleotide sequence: TGTGCCAGCAGTTTCTCCTGGGCCGCTGAGCAGTTCTTC.